This T cell receptor beta chain was profiled in a study of cytomegalovirus exposure and HLA in healthy donors. General observations from the study: High specificity and sensitivity for cytomegalovirus status were reported for the classifier. In an earlier analysis, in about 530 donors, most V segments appeared productive either ~90% or ~30% of the time. Another analysis was done later, and it associated approximately 15,000 TCR beta sequences with HLA alleles at 0.05 false discovery rate.

The CDR3 length is 16 residues. Germline assignment: CDR1 SGHVS and CDR2 FQNEAQ. The germline V and J ends were trimmed by 6 bases and 3 bases, with 20 bases remaining between them. Sampled while nominally healthy, donors likely had unrecorded immune exposures. This PCR relied on a set of 60 Vbeta primers and 13 Jbeta primers. Sequenced by immunoSEQ multiplex PCR; TCRdb stores in-frame clones only, minus some. The sample has 90,000 to 150,000 clones, roughly 87% seen once; the top ten hold approximately 1.5%. On this clone: The antigen is unknown.

Sequencing was carried out using PBMCs. The rearrangement uses TRBV7-8 and TRBJ1-1; D possibly corresponds to TRBD1 (5 bases). The TCR was taken from a woman younger than 35 in good health and CMV-seronegative. CDR3 coding DNA: TGTGCCAGCAGACTATCGGGGTGGGGGGTTTACACTGAAGCTTTCTTT. It is translated as CASRLSGWGVYTEAFF. Looking up the rest from reference TRBV7-8 and TRBJ1-1 gives the full variable domain: GAGVSQSPRYKVAKRGQDVALRCDPISGHVSLFWYQQALGQGPEFLTYFQNEAQLDKSGLPSDRFFAERPEGSVSTLKIQRTQQEDSAVYLCASRLSGWGVYTEAFFGQGTRLTVV.